The 10 T cell receptor beta chains below all came from one sample that was sequenced in a study of cytomegalovirus exposure and HLA in healthy donors. Vbeta (60) and Jbeta (13) primers were used in the PCR. The method was immunoSEQ multiplex PCR; TCRdb's version includes in-frame clones alone and lacks a portion of them. The table shows roughly 100,000 clones, with around 80% occurring only once. Sequenced sample: PBMCs. The receptors come from a man younger than 40 in good health and CMV-seronegative.

This clone was counted a few times. CDR3 nucleotide sequence: TGTGCCAGCAGCCACACTGTCAGGGAAGGAGCCTATAATTCACCCCTCCACTTT. As protein: CASSHTVREGAYNSPLHF. V and J are TRBV5-5 and TRBJ1-6, with a tentative D call TRBD1 (5 bases). Trimming cost V 4 bases and J 2 bases, with 19 bases left between them. Germline V gene data show CDR1 as SGHKS and CDR2 as YYEKEE (reference sequence). The CDR3 has 18 residues.

The chain combines TRBV15 with TRBJ2-2; D gene ambiguous. This CDR3 region has 14 residues. The germline CDR1 and CDR2 sequences are LNHNV and YYDKDF (reference sequence). V was clipped by 3 bases and J by 2 bases, with 7 bases between them. CDR3 DNA: TGTGCCACCAGCAGTCTAGAAAACACCGGGGAGCTGTTTTTT. Translating it yields CATSSLENTGELFF. Looking up the rest from reference TRBV15 and TRBJ2-2 gives the full variable domain: DAMVIQNPRYQVTQFGKPVTLSCSQTLNHNVMYWYQQKSSQAPKLLFHYYDKDFNNEADTPDNFQSRRPNTSFCFLDIRSPGLGDTAMYLCATSSLENTGELFFGEGSRLTVL.

The chain employs TRBV15 and TRBJ2-5; TRBD1 is a possible D gene (8 bases). Germline V CDR1 and CDR2: LNHNV, YYDKDF (reference sequence). The CDR3 contains 16 residues. V gave up 4 bases and J gave up 4 bases, with 19 bases separating them. DNA of the CDR3: TGTGCCACCAGCAAACACGGACAGGGAGGGGGAGAGACCCAGTACTTC. This sequence encodes CATSKHGQGGGETQYF.

The chain carries TRBV19 and TRBJ1-6; 9 bases line up with TRBD1. The CDR3 consists of 14 residues. The junction had 2 bases not matched to a gene; V was cut back by 4 bases and J by 7 bases. CDR1 LNHDA and CDR2 SQIVND come from the germline V gene (reference sequence). For the CDR3, the DNA is TGTGCCAGTAGTAACGGACAGGGGAATTCACCCCTCCACTTT. It encodes CASSNGQGNSPLHF.

The chain links TRBV28 to TRBJ1-5; TRBD1 might be the D (5 bases). The CDR3 spans 16 residues. Germline CDR1 is MDHEN and CDR2 is SYDVKM. With 9 bases removed from V and 0 bases from J, the gap between germline ends came to 18 bases. The CDR3 region has the DNA TGTGCCAGTCCCCCTGCGGGGCAGGTTAGCAATCAGCCCCAGCATTTT. This translates into CASPPAGQVSNQPQHF.

J is TRBJ2-7 and V is TRBV6-1; 10 positions match TRBD2. Trimming cost V 2 bases and J 12 bases; bases outside gene matches: 4. In germline, CDR1 is MNHNS, CDR2 SASEGT. The CDR3 covers 12 residues. CDR3 nucleotides: TGTGCCAGCAGTGAAAGATGGACTAGCGGGTACTTC. Amino acids: CASSERWTSGYF.

A few counts support this clone. This chain connects TRBV28 to TRBJ1-4; 8 bases agree with TRBD1. CDR1 and CDR2 from the germline V gene are MDHEN and SYDVKM. V shed 4 bases, J shed 5 bases, and the junction held 6 bases outside the gene matches. The CDR3 is made up of 15 amino acids. The CDR3 DNA is TGTGCCAGCAGTTCCCTCCGGGACAGGAATGAAAAACTGTTTTTT. Protein sequence: CASSSLRDRNEKLFF.

This clone was counted only a few times. This chain uses TRBV5-1 with TRBJ1-4; 9 bases map to TRBD1. Germline assignment: CDR1 SGHRS and CDR2 YFSETQ. The V segment lost 2 bases and the J segment 8 bases; nucleotides outside the gene matches: 1. CDR3 length equals 13 residues. The CDR3 is CASSFGTGEKLFF. CDR3 in DNA: TGCGCCAGCAGCTTCGGGACAGGGGAAAAACTGTTTTTT. Combining the CDR3 with reference TRBV5-1 and TRBJ1-4 gives the whole variable domain KAGVTQTPRYLIKTRGQQVTLSCSPISGHRSVSWYQQTPGQGLQFLFEYFSETQRNKGNFPGRFSGRQFSNSRSEMNVSTLELGDSALYLCASSFGTGEKLFFGSGTQLSVL.

This chain links TRBV7-6 with TRBJ1-4, with D perhaps matching TRBD1 (6 bases). Trimming removed 5 bases at V and 0 bases at J, with 13 bases between. The germline CDR1 and CDR2 sequences are SGHVS and FNYEAQ. The CDR3 totals 16 residues. The CDR3 here is CASSIGQPATNEKLFF. CDR3 nucleotide sequence: TGTGCCAGCAGCATCGGACAGCCTGCAACTAATGAAAAACTGTTTTTT.

V is TRBV6-6 and J is TRBJ1-6; D is unclear. The CDR3 extends over 12 amino acids. Germline values: CDR1 MNHNY, CDR2 SVGAGI (reference sequence). Trimming removed 5 bases from V and 8 bases from J, with 7 bases in between. Here the CDR3 DNA reads TGTGCCAGCAGTGAGGGAGATTCACCCCTCCACTTT. It is translated as CASSEGDSPLHF.